This T cell receptor (beta chain) came from a study of T-cell reconstitution after alpha-beta-depleted transplantation in children. Whole-study results and caveats: Reported findings indicate that, about two months after transplant, alpha-beta T cells came from several hundred expanded clones, which were derived from non-depleted graft cells. For some patients, TCRbeta diversity was high at day 60 because of recipient T cells and thymic progenitors that survived. Newly made T cells mostly supplied T-cell counts and diversity one year after transplant.

Germline CDR1 is SGHRS and CDR2 is YFSETQ. CDR3 length: 15 amino acids. Trimming stripped 0 bases from V and 8 bases from J, with 14 bases between. Unique molecular identifiers were incorporated when the TCRbeta library was constructed. TCRdb analysed the PCR reads with MiXCR anew, one entry per CDR3 protein. In the table there are under 20,000 distinct CDR3 sequences, roughly 7.8% of which are singletons. This clonotype was picked up many times. Antigen unknown. The sequence came from a boy younger than two who had a stem cell transplant for Wiskott-Aldrich syndrome, so the T cells may come from the graft donor. The V gene is TRBV5-1, the J gene TRBJ2-2; D might be TRBD2 (6 bases). The sequencing used PBMCs, mostly from graft donor cells, collected 60 days after TCRalphabeta/CD19-depleted stem cell transplant. The CDR3 DNA is TGCGCCAGCAGCTTGGCACGGCTAGCGTCGGGGGAGCTGTTTTTT. Its translation is CASSLARLASGELFF.